The clone carrying this T cell receptor beta chain is medium-sized by share. Antigen unknown. Specified time point: sample taken at primary tumor resection. Researchers sequenced whole RNA taken from tumor, nontumor lung or frozen PBMC without sorting. TCRdb independently ran MiXCR on the 5' RACE reads; one entry per CDR3 protein. The top ten hold 6.8% of the sample, which has 15,000 to 20,000 distinct CDR3 sequences, approximately 6.2% seen once. The germline V gene has CDR1 SGHTA and CDR2 FQGNSA. This CDR3 is built from 14 residues. V was pared by 3 bases and J by 5 bases, with 2 bases of the junction left unmatched. The data derive from a study of spatial heterogeneity in lung cancer. Study details: More beta-chain than alpha-chain sequences were consistently detected. Raw sequencing reads included, on average, more than eight appearances of each unique TCR and UMI combination.

Overall study results and limits: Estimated coverage of tumor T cells was 5.5% to 8.5% for alpha and 12% to 15% for beta chains. Tumors with more nonsynonymous mutations had more expanded intratumoral alpha and beta TCRs.

The sequence came from a male donor with early-stage non-small cell lung cancer. The chain links TRBV7-2 to TRBJ2-7, with TRBD2 matching 12 bases. Specimen: lung tumor tissue, collected at surgery. CDR3 sequence reads: CASSFWTSGDEQYF. The DNA of the CDR3 is TGTGCCAGCAGCTTCTGGACTAGCGGGGACGAGCAGTACTTC.